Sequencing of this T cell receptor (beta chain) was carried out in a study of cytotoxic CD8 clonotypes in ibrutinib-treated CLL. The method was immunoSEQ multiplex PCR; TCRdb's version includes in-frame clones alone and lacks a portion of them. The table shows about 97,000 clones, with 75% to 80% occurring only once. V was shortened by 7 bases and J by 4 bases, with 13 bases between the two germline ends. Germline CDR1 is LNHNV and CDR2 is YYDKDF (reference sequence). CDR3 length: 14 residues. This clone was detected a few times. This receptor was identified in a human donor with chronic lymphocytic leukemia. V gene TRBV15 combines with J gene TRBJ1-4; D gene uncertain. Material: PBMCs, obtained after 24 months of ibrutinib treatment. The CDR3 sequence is CATTPGRNNEKLFF. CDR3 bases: TGTGCCACCACACCCGGACGGAATAATGAAAAACTGTTTTTT.